Listed below are T cell receptor beta chains from one sample, sequenced in a study of shared clonotypes between healthy human individuals. TCRdb keeps only in-frame clones here, not all; method: immunoSEQ multiplex PCR. The sample includes approximately 2.5 million clones, around nine tenths of them seen just once. Material: naive CD4+ T cells sorted from blood. Receptors were obtained from a man aged 18 to 35 in good health. The CDR3 runs from the conserved cysteine through the conserved F or W. D genes are given only for firm matches. The size entry is marked missing in some rows and otherwise reads once, few, many or a size class.

CDR3 DNA: TGTGCCAGTAGTACCCCGGGGGGGAGAACCGGGGAGCTGTTTTTT
CDR3 protein: CASSTPGGRTGELFF
J gene: TRBJ2-2
D gene: TRBD2
V gene: TRBV19
clone size: NA

CDR3 DNA: TGTGCCAGCAGTGGAACAGGTCCCGGGGAGCTGTTTTTT
CDR3 protein: CASSGTGPGELFF
J gene: TRBJ2-2
D gene: NA
V gene: TRBV25-1
clone size: NA

CDR3 DNA: TGTGCCAGCAGTGACCAAGGACTAGTTGGCGGGGAGCTGTTTTTT
CDR3 protein: CASSDQGLVGGELFF
J gene: TRBJ2-2
D gene: TRBD2
V gene: TRBV6-1
clone size: NA

CDR3 DNA: TGTGCCAGCAGTAGCGGGGGCGGCACAGATACGCAGTATTTT
CDR3 protein: CASSSGGGTDTQYF
J gene: TRBJ2-3
D gene: TRBD2
V gene: TRBV6-1
clone size: once

CDR3 DNA: TGTGCCAGCAGCGGGGCCCCAGCGGGTAATTCACCCCTCCACTTT
CDR3 protein: CASSGAPAGNSPLHF
J gene: TRBJ1-6
D gene: NA
V gene: TRBV5-4
clone size: NA

CDR3 DNA: TGTGCCAGCAGCGCCAGGACAGGGAGCTCCTACAATGAGCAGTTCTTC
CDR3 protein: CASSARTGSSYNEQFF
J gene: TRBJ2-1
D gene: TRBD1
V gene: TRBV7-8
clone size: NA

CDR3 DNA: TGTGCCAGCAGCGCGACTTTGGACAGCCAAGAGACCCAGTACTTC
CDR3 protein: CASSATLDSQETQYF
J gene: TRBJ2-5
D gene: NA
V gene: TRBV9
clone size: NA

CDR3 DNA: TGTGCCAGCAGCTTACTAAGGGACAGGATGAACACTGAAGCTTTCTTT
CDR3 protein: CASSLLRDRMNTEAFF
J gene: TRBJ1-1
D gene: TRBD1
V gene: TRBV7-2
clone size: NA

CDR3 DNA: TGCGCCAGCAGCCGGGACAGGTCGAATAGCAATCAGCCCCAGCATTTT
CDR3 protein: CASSRDRSNSNQPQHF
J gene: TRBJ1-5
D gene: TRBD1
V gene: TRBV4-1
clone size: NA

CDR3 DNA: TGTGCCAGCAAGGTATGGGGATACGAGCAGTACTTC
CDR3 protein: CASKVWGYEQYF
J gene: TRBJ2-7
D gene: NA
V gene: TRBV27
clone size: NA

CDR3 DNA: TGTGCCAGCTCTGGCCAGGGCTCCTATAATTCACCCCTCCACTTT
CDR3 protein: CASSGQGSYNSPLHF
J gene: TRBJ1-6
D gene: NA
V gene: TRBV18
clone size: NA

CDR3 DNA: TGTGCCAGCAGACATGGACAGGCAGGCTCACCCCTCCACTTT
CDR3 protein: CASRHGQAGSPLHF
J gene: TRBJ1-6
D gene: TRBD1
V gene: TRBV6-6
clone size: NA

CDR3 DNA: TGTGCCAGCAGCCCCACATCATACGGGGGTGGGCCCCAGCATTTT
CDR3 protein: CASSPTSYGGGPQHF
J gene: TRBJ1-5
D gene: NA
V gene: TRBV6-5
clone size: NA

CDR3 DNA: TGTGCCATCAGTAGGGGGACCCTCCAGAAGGACAACACTGAAGCTTTCTTT
CDR3 protein: CAISRGTLQKDNTEAFF
J gene: TRBJ1-1
D gene: NA
V gene: TRBV10-3
clone size: NA

CDR3 DNA: TGTGCCAGCTCACCACCTATAGGGGACGGCTACACCTTC
CDR3 protein: CASSPPIGDGYTF
J gene: TRBJ1-2
D gene: NA
V gene: TRBV18
clone size: NA

CDR3 DNA: TGCGCCAGCAGCCGAAGCGCGCTACTAGAGACCCAGTACTTC
CDR3 protein: CASSRSALLETQYF
J gene: TRBJ2-5
D gene: NA
V gene: TRBV5-1
clone size: NA

CDR3 DNA: TGTGCCAGCAGCGTAGACGCCGGCCGTGGCTACACCTTC
CDR3 protein: CASSVDAGRGYTF
J gene: TRBJ1-2
D gene: NA
V gene: TRBV9
clone size: NA

CDR3 DNA: TGCGCCAGCAGCTTTGGCAGGGACTACGAGCAGTACTTC
CDR3 protein: CASSFGRDYEQYF
J gene: TRBJ2-7
D gene: NA
V gene: TRBV5-1
clone size: once

CDR3 DNA: TGTGCCAGCTCACCGGACAGGGTGGGACAGCCCCAGCATTTT
CDR3 protein: CASSPDRVGQPQHF
J gene: TRBJ1-5
D gene: TRBD1
V gene: TRBV18
clone size: NA

CDR3 DNA: TGCGCCAGCAGCCGTACCGTATACCCGACGGGAGATGAAAAACTGTTTTTT
CDR3 protein: CASSRTVYPTGDEKLFF
J gene: TRBJ1-4
D gene: NA
V gene: TRBV4-1
clone size: once

CDR3 DNA: TGTGCCAGCAGCCTCAGCCGACTGAAAAATGAGCAGTTCTTC
CDR3 protein: CASSLSRLKNEQFF
J gene: TRBJ2-1
D gene: NA
V gene: TRBV7-2
clone size: NA

CDR3 DNA: TGTGCCTGGAGTTTAACCCGATCTGGAAATCAGCCCCAGCATTTT
CDR3 protein: CAWSLTRSGNQPQHF
J gene: TRBJ1-5
D gene: NA
V gene: TRBV30
clone size: NA

CDR3 DNA: TGTGCCAGCAGCTCCGACAGGGGGCGCTTTATGGCTTTCTTT
CDR3 protein: CASSSDRGRFMAFF
J gene: TRBJ1-1
D gene: TRBD1
V gene: TRBV2
clone size: NA

CDR3 DNA: TGTGCCAGCAGCTTGTCTAGCGGGCCCTACAATGAGCAGTTCTTC
CDR3 protein: CASSLSSGPYNEQFF
J gene: TRBJ2-1
D gene: TRBD2
V gene: TRBV7-2
clone size: NA

CDR3 DNA: TGTGCCAGCAGCACCTACCCCCGGGACGGATCCTACGAGCAGTACTTC
CDR3 protein: CASSTYPRDGSYEQYF
J gene: TRBJ2-7
D gene: NA
V gene: TRBV7-2
clone size: NA

CDR3 DNA: TGTGCCAGCAGTTTCTGGGGTGGCTACACCTTC
CDR3 protein: CASSFWGGYTF
J gene: TRBJ1-2
D gene: NA
V gene: TRBV28
clone size: few

CDR3 DNA: TGTGCCAGCAGTGCCCGGACAGGGTCTTATGGAAACACCATATATTTT
CDR3 protein: CASSARTGSYGNTIYF
J gene: TRBJ1-3
D gene: TRBD1
V gene: TRBV27
clone size: NA

CDR3 DNA: TGCGCCAGCAGCCCTAGGACTAGCGGACCCTCCTACGAGCAGTACTTC
CDR3 protein: CASSPRTSGPSYEQYF
J gene: TRBJ2-7
D gene: TRBD2
V gene: TRBV5-1
clone size: NA

CDR3 DNA: TGTGCCAGCAGCTTGACAGGGGACCGTTGGAATGAGCAGTTCTTC
CDR3 protein: CASSLTGDRWNEQFF
J gene: TRBJ2-1
D gene: TRBD1
V gene: TRBV7-2
clone size: few

CDR3 DNA: TGTGCCAGCTCACTTGTCGAGGGAGTGAGGGACATTCAGTACTTC
CDR3 protein: CASSLVEGVRDIQYF
J gene: TRBJ2-4
D gene: NA
V gene: TRBV18
clone size: NA

CDR3 DNA: TGTGCCAGCAGGGCGGAGGGGGGACAGCCCCAGCATTTT
CDR3 protein: CASRAEGGQPQHF
J gene: TRBJ1-5
D gene: NA
V gene: TRBV2
clone size: few

CDR3 DNA: TGTGCCAGCAGCACGCGACAGGGGTCGGAGACCCAGTACTTC
CDR3 protein: CASSTRQGSETQYF
J gene: TRBJ2-5
D gene: TRBD1
V gene: TRBV7-3
clone size: once

CDR3 DNA: TGTGCCAGCAGGGGACTAGTGGTCGGTGAGCAGTTCTTC
CDR3 protein: CASRGLVVGEQFF
J gene: TRBJ2-1
D gene: TRBD2
V gene: TRBV6-5
clone size: NA

CDR3 DNA: TGTGCCAGCAGCCCGACGGCTAGCGGGAGTAGATACAATGAGCAGTTCTTC
CDR3 protein: CASSPTASGSRYNEQFF
J gene: TRBJ2-1
D gene: TRBD2
V gene: TRBV5-4
clone size: once

CDR3 DNA: TGTGCCAGCAGCTTGGATCCGGGACAGGGAAGTTATAATTCACCCCTCCACTTT
CDR3 protein: CASSLDPGQGSYNSPLHF
J gene: TRBJ1-6
D gene: TRBD1
V gene: TRBV7-4
clone size: once

CDR3 DNA: TGTGCCAGCTCACCACCGGGCAGGGCTACGGGAAACACCATATATTTT
CDR3 protein: CASSPPGRATGNTIYF
J gene: TRBJ1-3
D gene: NA
V gene: TRBV18
clone size: NA

CDR3 DNA: TGTGCCAGCAGTGAAGAGGGGGCTTGGTTTGGCGAGCAGTACTTC
CDR3 protein: CASSEEGAWFGEQYF
J gene: TRBJ2-7
D gene: TRBD1
V gene: TRBV2
clone size: NA

CDR3 DNA: TGTGCCATCAGTTTTGGAGGGGAGGGCACTGAAGCTTTCTTT
CDR3 protein: CAISFGGEGTEAFF
J gene: TRBJ1-1
D gene: NA
V gene: TRBV10-3
clone size: few

CDR3 DNA: TGTGCCTGGAGTGAAACAAGGGGCTATGGCTACACCTTC
CDR3 protein: CAWSETRGYGYTF
J gene: TRBJ1-2
D gene: NA
V gene: TRBV30
clone size: NA

CDR3 DNA: TGTGCCAGCAGCTCCCGGACAGGGCTAGGCTACACCTTC
CDR3 protein: CASSSRTGLGYTF
J gene: TRBJ1-2
D gene: TRBD1
V gene: TRBV7-2
clone size: NA

CDR3 DNA: TGTGCCAGCAGTACTCGGAAGTTACTTTCTCCCCTCCACTTT
CDR3 protein: CASSTRKLLSPLHF
J gene: TRBJ1-6
D gene: NA
V gene: TRBV6-5
clone size: NA

CDR3 DNA: TGTGCCATCAGTGAGTCGGGTTTATACGCTTCTGAGACCCAGTACTTC
CDR3 protein: CAISESGLYASETQYF
J gene: TRBJ2-5
D gene: NA
V gene: TRBV10-3
clone size: NA

CDR3 DNA: TGCGCCAGCAGCTCGGAGGACAGACTCAGCACAGATACGCAGTATTTT
CDR3 protein: CASSSEDRLSTDTQYF
J gene: TRBJ2-3
D gene: NA
V gene: TRBV5-1
clone size: NA

CDR3 DNA: TGTGCCAGCAGTTTACCCGGACAGGGGAGGGCCGGGGAGCTGTTTTTT
CDR3 protein: CASSLPGQGRAGELFF
J gene: TRBJ2-2
D gene: TRBD1
V gene: TRBV28
clone size: NA

CDR3 DNA: TGCGCCAGCAGACTGGGGGGGCCACGGAGCACAGATACGCAGTATTTT
CDR3 protein: CASRLGGPRSTDTQYF
J gene: TRBJ2-3
D gene: NA
V gene: TRBV5-1
clone size: NA

CDR3 DNA: TGTGCCAGCAGTGAACAGACCCAGAACACTGAAGCTTTCTTT
CDR3 protein: CASSEQTQNTEAFF
J gene: TRBJ1-1
D gene: NA
V gene: TRBV6-1
clone size: NA